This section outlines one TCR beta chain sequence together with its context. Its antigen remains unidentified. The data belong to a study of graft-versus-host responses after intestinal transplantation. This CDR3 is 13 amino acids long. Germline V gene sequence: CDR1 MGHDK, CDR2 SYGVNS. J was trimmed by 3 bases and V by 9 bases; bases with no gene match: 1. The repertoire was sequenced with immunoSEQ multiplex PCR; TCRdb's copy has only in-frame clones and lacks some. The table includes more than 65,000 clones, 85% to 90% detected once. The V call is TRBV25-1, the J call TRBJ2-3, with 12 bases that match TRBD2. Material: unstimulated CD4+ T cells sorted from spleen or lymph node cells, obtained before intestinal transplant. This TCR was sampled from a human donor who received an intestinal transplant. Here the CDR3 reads CASGLAGTDTQYF. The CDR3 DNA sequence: TGTGCCAGTGGACTAGCGGGGACAGATACGCAGTATTTT. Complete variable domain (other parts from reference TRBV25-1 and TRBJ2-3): EADIYQTPRYLVIGTGKKITLECSQTMGHDKMYWYQQDPGMELHLIHYSYGVNSTEKGDLSSESTVSRIRTEHFPLTLESARPSHTSQYLCASGLAGTDTQYFGPGTRLTVL.